This paragraph covers one T cell receptor (beta chain) sequence. This sample is drawn from a study of control samples from healthy donors and cancer patients. Assay: immunoSEQ multiplex PCR; the TCRdb copy retains only in-frame clones and omits some. The sample includes around 30,000 clones, approximately 93% seen only once; the top ten take about 7%. Losses at the gene ends were 5 bases for V and 4 bases for J; bases not matched to a gene: 2. This CDR3 region has 13 residues. Germline values: CDR1 SGHTA, CDR2 FQGNSA. The chain uses TRBV7-2 and TRBJ1-2; 9 nucleotides align to TRBD1. The clonotype comes from a man in his 60s in good health. Material: blood. The CDR3 spells CASSPGQGYGYTF. In nucleotides, the CDR3 is TGTGCCAGCAGCCCGGGACAGGGCTATGGCTACACCTTC.